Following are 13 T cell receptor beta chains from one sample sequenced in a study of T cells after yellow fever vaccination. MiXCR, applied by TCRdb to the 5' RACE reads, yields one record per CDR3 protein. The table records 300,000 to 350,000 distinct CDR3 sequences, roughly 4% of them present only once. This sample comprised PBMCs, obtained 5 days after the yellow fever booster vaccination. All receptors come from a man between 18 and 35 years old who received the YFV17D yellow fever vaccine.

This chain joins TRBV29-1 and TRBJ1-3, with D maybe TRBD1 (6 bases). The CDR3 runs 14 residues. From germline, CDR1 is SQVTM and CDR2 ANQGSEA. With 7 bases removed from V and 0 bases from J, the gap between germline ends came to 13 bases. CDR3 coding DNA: TGCAGCGGGGCGGGGGGCAGCTCTGGAAACACCATATATTTT. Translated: CSGAGGSSGNTIYF.

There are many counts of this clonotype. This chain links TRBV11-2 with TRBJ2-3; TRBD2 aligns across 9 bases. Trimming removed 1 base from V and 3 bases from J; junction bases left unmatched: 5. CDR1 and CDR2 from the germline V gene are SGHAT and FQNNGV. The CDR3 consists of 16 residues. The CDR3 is CASSLALTSGTDTQYF. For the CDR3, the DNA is TGTGCCAGCAGCTTAGCCCTAACTAGCGGGACAGATACGCAGTATTTT.

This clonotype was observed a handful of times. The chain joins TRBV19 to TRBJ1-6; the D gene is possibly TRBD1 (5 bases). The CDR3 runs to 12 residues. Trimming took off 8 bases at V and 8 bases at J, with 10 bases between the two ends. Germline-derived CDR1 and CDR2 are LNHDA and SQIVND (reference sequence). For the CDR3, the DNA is TGTGCCAGTCGGGACCCACATTCACCCCTCCACTTT. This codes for CASRDPHSPLHF.

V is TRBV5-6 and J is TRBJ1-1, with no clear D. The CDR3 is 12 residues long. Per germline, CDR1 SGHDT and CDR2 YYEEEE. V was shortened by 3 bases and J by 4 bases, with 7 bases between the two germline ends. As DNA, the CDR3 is TGTGCCAGCAGCTACAGTAGCACTGAAGCTTTCTTT. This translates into CASSYSSTEAFF.

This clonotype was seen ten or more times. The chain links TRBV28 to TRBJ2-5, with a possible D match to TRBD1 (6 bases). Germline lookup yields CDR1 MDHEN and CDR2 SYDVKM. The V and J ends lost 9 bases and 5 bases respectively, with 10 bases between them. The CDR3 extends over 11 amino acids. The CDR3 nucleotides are TGTGCCAGTCAAAGGGGGGAGACCCAGTACTTC. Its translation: CASQRGETQYF.

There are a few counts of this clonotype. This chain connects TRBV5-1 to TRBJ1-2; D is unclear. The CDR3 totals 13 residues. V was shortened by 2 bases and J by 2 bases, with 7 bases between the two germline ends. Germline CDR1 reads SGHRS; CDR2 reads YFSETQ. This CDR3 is CASSLGNNYGYTF. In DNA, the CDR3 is TGCGCCAGCAGCTTAGGCAACAACTATGGCTACACCTTC.

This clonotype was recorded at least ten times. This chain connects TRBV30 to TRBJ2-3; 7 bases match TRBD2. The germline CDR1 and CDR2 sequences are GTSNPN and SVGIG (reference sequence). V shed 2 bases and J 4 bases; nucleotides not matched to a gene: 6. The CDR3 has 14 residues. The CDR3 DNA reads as TGTGCCTGGAGTTACGGGGGGTATGCAGATACGCAGTATTTT. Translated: CAWSYGGYADTQYF.

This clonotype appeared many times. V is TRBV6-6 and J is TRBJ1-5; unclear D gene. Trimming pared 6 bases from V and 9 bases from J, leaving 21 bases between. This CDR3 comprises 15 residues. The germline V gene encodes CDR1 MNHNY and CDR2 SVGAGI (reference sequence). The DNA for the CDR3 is TGTGCCAGCAGCACTCGGGCAGCCACGGTAAGGCCCCAGCATTTT. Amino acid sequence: CASSTRAATVRPQHF.

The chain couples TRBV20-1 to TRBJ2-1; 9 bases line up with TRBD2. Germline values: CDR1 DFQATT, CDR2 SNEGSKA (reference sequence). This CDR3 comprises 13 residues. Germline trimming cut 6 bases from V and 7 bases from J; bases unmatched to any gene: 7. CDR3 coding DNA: TGCAGTGCCAGTAGCGGGGGCCGTAATGAGCAGTTCTTC. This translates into CSASSGGRNEQFF.

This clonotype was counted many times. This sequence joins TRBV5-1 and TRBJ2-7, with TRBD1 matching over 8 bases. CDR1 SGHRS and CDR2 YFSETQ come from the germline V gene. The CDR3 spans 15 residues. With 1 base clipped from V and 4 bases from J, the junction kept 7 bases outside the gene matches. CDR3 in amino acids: CASSLRGRGQYEQYF. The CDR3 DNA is TGCGCCAGCAGCTTGAGAGGCAGGGGGCAGTACGAGCAGTACTTC.

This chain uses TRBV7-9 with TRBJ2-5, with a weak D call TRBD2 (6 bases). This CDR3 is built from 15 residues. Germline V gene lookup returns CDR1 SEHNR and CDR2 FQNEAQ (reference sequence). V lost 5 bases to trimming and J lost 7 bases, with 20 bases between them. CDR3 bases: TGTGCCAGCAGCCTTTCGGGTCGGGGACTGGTGACCCAGTACTTC. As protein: CASSLSGRGLVTQYF.

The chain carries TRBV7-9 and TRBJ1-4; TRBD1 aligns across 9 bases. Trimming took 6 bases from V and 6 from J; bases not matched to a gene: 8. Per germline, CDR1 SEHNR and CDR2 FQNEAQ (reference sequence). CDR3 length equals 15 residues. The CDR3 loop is CASSPPGTGHEKLFF. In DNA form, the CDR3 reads TGTGCCAGCAGTCCTCCCGGGACAGGGCATGAAAAACTGTTTTTT.

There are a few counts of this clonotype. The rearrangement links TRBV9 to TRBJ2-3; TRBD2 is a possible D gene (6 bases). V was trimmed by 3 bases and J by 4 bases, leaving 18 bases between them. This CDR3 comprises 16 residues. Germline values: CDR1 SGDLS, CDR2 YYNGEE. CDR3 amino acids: CASSAGLRGAPDTQYF. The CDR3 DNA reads TGTGCCAGCAGCGCGGGCCTTCGCGGGGCCCCAGATACGCAGTATTTT.